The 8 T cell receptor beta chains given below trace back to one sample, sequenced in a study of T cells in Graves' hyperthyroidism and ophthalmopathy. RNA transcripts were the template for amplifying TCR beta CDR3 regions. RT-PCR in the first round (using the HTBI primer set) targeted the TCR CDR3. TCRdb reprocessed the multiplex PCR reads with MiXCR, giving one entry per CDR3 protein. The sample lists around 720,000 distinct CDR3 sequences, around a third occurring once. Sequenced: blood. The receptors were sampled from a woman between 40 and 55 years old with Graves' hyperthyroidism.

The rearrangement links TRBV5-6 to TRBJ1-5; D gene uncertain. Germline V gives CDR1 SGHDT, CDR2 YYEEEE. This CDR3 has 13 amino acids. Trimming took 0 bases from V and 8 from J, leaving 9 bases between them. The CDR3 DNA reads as TGTGCCAGCAGCTTGGCGGCCGGGAAGCCCCAGCATTTT. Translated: CASSLAAGKPQHF.

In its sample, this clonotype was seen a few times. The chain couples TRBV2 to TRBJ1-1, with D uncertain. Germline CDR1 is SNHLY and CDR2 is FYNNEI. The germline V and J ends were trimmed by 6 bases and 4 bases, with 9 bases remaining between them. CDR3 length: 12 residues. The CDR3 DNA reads TGTGCCAGCAGCACAAAGGGCACTGAAGCTTTCTTT. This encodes CASSTKGTEAFF.

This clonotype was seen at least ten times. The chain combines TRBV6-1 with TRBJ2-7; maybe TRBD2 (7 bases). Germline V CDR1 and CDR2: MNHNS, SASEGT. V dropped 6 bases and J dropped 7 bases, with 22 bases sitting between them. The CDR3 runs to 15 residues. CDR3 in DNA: TGTGCCAGCAGCCTCGCTGGGGCGGGGGCGCGGGAGCAGTACTTC. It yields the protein CASSLAGAGAREQYF.

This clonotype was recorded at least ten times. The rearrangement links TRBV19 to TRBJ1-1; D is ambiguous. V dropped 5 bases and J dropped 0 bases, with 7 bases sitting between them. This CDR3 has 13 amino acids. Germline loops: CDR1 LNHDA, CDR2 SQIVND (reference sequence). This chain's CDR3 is CASSASLNTEAFF. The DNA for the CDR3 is TGTGCCAGTAGTGCAAGCCTGAACACTGAAGCTTTCTTT.

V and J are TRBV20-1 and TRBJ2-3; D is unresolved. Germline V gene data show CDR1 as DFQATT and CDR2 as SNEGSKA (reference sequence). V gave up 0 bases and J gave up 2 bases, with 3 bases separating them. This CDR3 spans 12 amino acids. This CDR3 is CSARDATDTQYF. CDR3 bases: TGCAGTGCTAGAGATGCCACAGATACGCAGTATTTT.

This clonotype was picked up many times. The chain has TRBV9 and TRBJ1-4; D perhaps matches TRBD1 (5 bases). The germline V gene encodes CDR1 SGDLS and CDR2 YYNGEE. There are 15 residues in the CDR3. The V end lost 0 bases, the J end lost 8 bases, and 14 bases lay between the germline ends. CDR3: CASSVGGGAGEKLFF. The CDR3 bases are TGTGCCAGCAGCGTAGGGGGAGGGGCTGGAGAAAAACTGTTTTTT.

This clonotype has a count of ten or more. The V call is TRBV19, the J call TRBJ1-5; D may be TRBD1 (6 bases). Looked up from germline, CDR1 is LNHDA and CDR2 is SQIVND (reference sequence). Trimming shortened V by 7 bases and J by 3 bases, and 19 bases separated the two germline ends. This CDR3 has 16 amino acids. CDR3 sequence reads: CASTRWRGPVNQPQHF. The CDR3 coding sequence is TGTGCCAGTACCCGTTGGCGGGGGCCGGTCAATCAGCCCCAGCATTTT.

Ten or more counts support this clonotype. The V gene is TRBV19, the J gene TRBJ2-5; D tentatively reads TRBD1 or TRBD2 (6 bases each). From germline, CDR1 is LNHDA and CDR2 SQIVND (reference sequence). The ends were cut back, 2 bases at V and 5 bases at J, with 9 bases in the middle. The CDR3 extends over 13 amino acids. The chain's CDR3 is CASSIRGRETQYF. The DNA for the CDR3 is TGTGCCAGTAGTATAAGGGGGAGGGAGACCCAGTACTTC.